Ten or more counts support the clone carrying this T cell receptor beta chain. Antigen unknown. The CDR3 is 16 amino acids. V was cut by 6 bases and J by 6 bases, with 23 bases left in between. CDR1 is SEHNR and CDR2 is FQNEAQ in the germline V gene (reference sequence). The data were taken from a study of identical twins. MiXCR, applied by TCRdb to the 5' RACE reads, yields one record per CDR3 protein. The repertoire consists of fewer than 650,000 distinct CDR3 sequences, with 9% to 10% occurring once and the leading ten covering under 3%. Notes on the study in general: Potential partial confounding of zero-insertion analyses by invariant MAIT and iNKT cells was noted. Whereas memory repertoires showed no such difference, abundant cord blood beta clonotypes carried fewer insertions.

These data were likewise used in another study, on yellow fever vaccine responses in identical twins. Turning to that study: It has been reported that, in twins, the vaccine T cell response seemed partly convergent and partly personalized.

The sample was PBMCs. This sequence originates from a woman between 18 and 30 years old in good health. The chain employs TRBV7-9 and TRBJ1-2; D remains unclear. The CDR3 loop reads CASSYPRRQGWHGYTF. As DNA, the CDR3 is TGTGCCAGCAGTTATCCAAGACGCCAAGGGTGGCATGGCTACACCTTC.